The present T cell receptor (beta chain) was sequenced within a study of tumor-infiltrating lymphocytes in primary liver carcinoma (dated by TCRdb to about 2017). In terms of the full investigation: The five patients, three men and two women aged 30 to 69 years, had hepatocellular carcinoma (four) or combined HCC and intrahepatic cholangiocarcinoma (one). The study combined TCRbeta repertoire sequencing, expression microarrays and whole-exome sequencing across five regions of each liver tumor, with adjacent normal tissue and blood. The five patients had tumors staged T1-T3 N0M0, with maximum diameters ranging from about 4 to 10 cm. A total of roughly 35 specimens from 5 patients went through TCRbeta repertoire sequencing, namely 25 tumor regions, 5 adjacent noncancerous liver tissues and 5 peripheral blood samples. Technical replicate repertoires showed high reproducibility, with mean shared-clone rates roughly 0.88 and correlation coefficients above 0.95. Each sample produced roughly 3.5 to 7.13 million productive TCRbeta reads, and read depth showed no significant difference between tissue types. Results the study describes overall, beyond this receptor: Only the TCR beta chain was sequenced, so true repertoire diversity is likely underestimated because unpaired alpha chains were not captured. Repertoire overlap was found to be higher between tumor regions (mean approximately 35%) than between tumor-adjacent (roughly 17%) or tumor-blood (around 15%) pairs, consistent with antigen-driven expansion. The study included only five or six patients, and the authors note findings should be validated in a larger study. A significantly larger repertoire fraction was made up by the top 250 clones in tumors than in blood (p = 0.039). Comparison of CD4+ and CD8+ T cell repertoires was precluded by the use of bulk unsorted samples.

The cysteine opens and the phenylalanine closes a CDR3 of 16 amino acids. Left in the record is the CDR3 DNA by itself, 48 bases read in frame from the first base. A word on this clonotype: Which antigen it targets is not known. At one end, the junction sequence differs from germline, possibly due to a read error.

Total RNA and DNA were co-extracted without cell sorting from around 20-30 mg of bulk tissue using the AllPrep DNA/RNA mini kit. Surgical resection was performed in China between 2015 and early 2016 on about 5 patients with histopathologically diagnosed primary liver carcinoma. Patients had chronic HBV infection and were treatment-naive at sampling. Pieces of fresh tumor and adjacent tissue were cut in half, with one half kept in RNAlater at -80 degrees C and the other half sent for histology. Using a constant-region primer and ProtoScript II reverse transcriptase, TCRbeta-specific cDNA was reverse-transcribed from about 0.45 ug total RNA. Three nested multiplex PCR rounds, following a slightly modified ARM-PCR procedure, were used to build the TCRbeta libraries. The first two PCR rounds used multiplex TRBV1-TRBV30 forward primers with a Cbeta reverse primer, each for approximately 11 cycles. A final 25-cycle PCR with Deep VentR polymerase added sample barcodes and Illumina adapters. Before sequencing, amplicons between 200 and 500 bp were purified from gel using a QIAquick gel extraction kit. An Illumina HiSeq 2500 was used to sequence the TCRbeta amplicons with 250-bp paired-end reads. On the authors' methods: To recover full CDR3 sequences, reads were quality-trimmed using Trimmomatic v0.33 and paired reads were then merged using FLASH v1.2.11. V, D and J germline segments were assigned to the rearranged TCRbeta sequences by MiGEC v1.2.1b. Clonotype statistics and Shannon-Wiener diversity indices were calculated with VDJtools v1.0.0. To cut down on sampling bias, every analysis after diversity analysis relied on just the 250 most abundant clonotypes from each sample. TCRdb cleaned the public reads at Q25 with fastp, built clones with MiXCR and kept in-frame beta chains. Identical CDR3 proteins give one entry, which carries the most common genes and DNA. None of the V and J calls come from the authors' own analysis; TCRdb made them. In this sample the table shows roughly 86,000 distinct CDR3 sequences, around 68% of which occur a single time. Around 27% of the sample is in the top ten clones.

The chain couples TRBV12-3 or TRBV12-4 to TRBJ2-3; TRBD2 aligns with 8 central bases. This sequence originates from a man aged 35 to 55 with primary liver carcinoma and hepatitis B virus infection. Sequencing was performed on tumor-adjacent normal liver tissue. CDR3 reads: CAGSSVTSESTDTQYF. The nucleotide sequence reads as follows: TGTGCCGGCAGTTCGGTGACTAGCGAGAGCACAGATACGCAGTATTTT.